This record looks at one TCR beta chain sequence and its context. This sample was included in a study of CD8+CD57+ T cells in acquired aplastic anemia. Study background: Average DNA yield from sorted CD4+ and CD8+ cells was about 2.9 ug.

Genomic DNA was employed as the template in profiling TCR beta VDJ and CDR3. TCRdb called the reads again in MiXCR, with one record for every CDR3 protein. The table shows about 190,000 distinct CDR3 sequences, with around 66% occurring only once. This CDR3 is built from 14 residues. Germline V gene data show CDR1 as SNHLY and CDR2 as FYNNEI. The V gene end was trimmed by 10 bases and the J gene end by 4 bases; junction bases not matched to a gene: 4. This TCR came from a human donor with severe aplastic anemia or a healthy control (not recorded which). The chain links TRBV2 to TRBJ2-3, with TRBD2 matching over 14 bases. Sequencing was done on a sample of sorted CD4+, CD8+, or CD8+CD57+ T cells (not recorded which) from PBMCs. The CDR3 loop is CATEGLAGADTQYF. The CDR3 nucleotides are TGTGCCACCGAGGGACTAGCGGGAGCAGATACGCAGTATTTT.